This TCR beta chain was sequenced for a study of CD8 T cells in Susac syndrome. The germline gives CDR1 KGHDR, CDR2 SFDVKD. With V trimmed by 3 bases and J by 4 bases, 7 bases remained unmatched. This CDR3 contains 15 residues. The sample holds one count of this clonotype. Sequencing targeted TCR beta in blood CD8+ and CD4+ T cells. TEMRA cells were enriched by FACS, and CD4+ and CD8+ T cells were negatively isolated. RNA totalling 0.5 to 1 ug underwent reverse transcription with random hexamers. The method of amplification for TCR beta CDR3 was immunoSEQ multiplex PCR, covering 54 Vbeta and 13 Jbeta. Via MiXCR, TCRdb re-called the immunoSEQ multiplex PCR reads, giving one row per CDR3 protein. The table includes fewer than 80,000 distinct CDR3 sequences, over 85% detected once.

This TCR was sampled from a human donor with multiple sclerosis. This chain connects TRBV24-1 to TRBJ1-2; TRBD1 aligns across 7 bases. The sequenced material came from CD8+ T cells from PBMCs. CDR3 sequence reads: CATSDPETGPYGYTF. The CDR3, as DNA: TGTGCCACCAGTGATCCGGAGACAGGGCCCTATGGCTACACCTTC.